This TCR beta chain was obtained from a study of T cell repertoires and Cas9 in healthy adults. Background on the study: SpCas9-reactive CD4 and CD8 T cells were characterized for potency, cytotoxicity and lineage.

General study results and limits: In vitro, SpCas9-reactive Tregs were reported to curb effector T cell proliferation and function. Preexisting effector T cell responses to SpCas9 were described as ubiquitous among healthy humans studied.

CDR1 and CDR2 (germline): LNHDA, SQIVND (reference sequence). The CDR3 runs 18 residues. V was trimmed by 4 bases and J by 1 base, leaving 20 bases between them. Using immunoSEQ multiplex PCR, the repertoire was profiled, and TCRdb retains in-frame clones only, with some absent. The sample lists 1,400 or so clones; about 92% were seen once. Source material: SpCas9-reactive CD4+ effector T cells (CD137+, CD154-, CD25-, CD127+) from PBMCs; culture status not recorded. This chain uses TRBV19 with TRBJ1-5, with D perhaps TRBD1 (5 bases). The source of this sequence is a human donor in good health. CDR3 sequence reads: CASSTSRARPRSNQPQHF. As DNA, the CDR3 is TGTGCCAGTAGTACGTCCAGGGCTAGACCACGGAGCAATCAGCCCCAGCATTTT.